The rows below give T cell receptor beta chains drawn from one sample of a study of blood T cell repertoires in COVID-19. Profiling relied on immunoSEQ multiplex PCR, and the TCRdb table lists in-frame clones only, not all of them. Among some 51,000 clones listed, about 91% were seen once. The sample consisted of peripheral blood. The receptors stem from a man over 45 with acute or convalescent COVID-19. Each CDR3 is given with its conserved first and last residue. Each record gives: CDR3 protein, CDR3 DNA, D gene, CDR3 length, V gene, J gene, clone size. A D gene is named only where the DNA matches it firmly. For some rows the clone size is stated as once, few or many, or as a class when expanded; others skip it.

CDR3 protein: CAISEQGGGEKLFF
CDR3 DNA: TGTGCCATCAGTGAGCAGGGAGGAGGTGAAAAACTGTTTTTT
D gene: -
CDR3 length: 14
V gene: TRBV10-3
J gene: TRBJ1-4
clone size: -

CDR3 protein: CASSLGQGSLRNSPLHF
CDR3 DNA: TGTGCCAGCAGCTTGGGTCAGGGAAGCTTAAGAAATTCACCCCTCCACTTT
D gene: -
CDR3 length: 17
V gene: TRBV5-6
J gene: TRBJ1-6
clone size: -

CDR3 protein: CASSPASGGKDTQYF
CDR3 DNA: TGTGCCAGCAGCCCTGCTAGCGGGGGTAAAGATACGCAGTATTTT
D gene: TRBD2
CDR3 length: 15
V gene: TRBV28
J gene: TRBJ2-3
clone size: -

CDR3 protein: CASTVQPQHF
CDR3 DNA: TGCGCCAGCACCGTGCAGCCCCAGCATTTT
D gene: -
CDR3 length: 10
V gene: TRBV23-1
J gene: TRBJ1-5
clone size: once

CDR3 protein: CASSDNPGQLMSLHF
CDR3 DNA: TGTGCCAGCAGCGACAACCCGGGACAGCTAATGTCCCTCCACTTT
D gene: TRBD1
CDR3 length: 15
V gene: TRBV9
J gene: TRBJ1-6
clone size: -

CDR3 protein: CASSLITQGEQYF
CDR3 DNA: TGTGCCAGCAGCTTGATTACACAGGGTGAGCAGTACTTC
D gene: -
CDR3 length: 13
V gene: TRBV5-5
J gene: TRBJ2-7
clone size: -

CDR3 protein: CASKPGSHYEQYF
CDR3 DNA: TGTGCCAGCAAACCGGGATCCCATTACGAGCAGTACTTC
D gene: -
CDR3 length: 13
V gene: TRBV6-5
J gene: TRBJ2-7
clone size: once

CDR3 protein: CATSDFREGNEQFF
CDR3 DNA: TGTGCCACCAGTGATTTCAGGGAGGGAAATGAGCAGTTCTTC
D gene: TRBD2
CDR3 length: 14
V gene: TRBV24-1
J gene: TRBJ2-1
clone size: once

CDR3 protein: CATSYLLYEQYF
CDR3 DNA: TGTGCCACGAGCTACCTTTTATACGAGCAGTACTTC
D gene: -
CDR3 length: 12
V gene: TRBV5-8
J gene: TRBJ2-7
clone size: -

CDR3 protein: CASSWGTGGDEQYF
CDR3 DNA: TGCGCCAGCAGCTGGGGGACAGGGGGTGACGAGCAGTACTTC
D gene: TRBD1
CDR3 length: 14
V gene: TRBV5-1
J gene: TRBJ2-7
clone size: -

CDR3 protein: CASSDPRYEQYF
CDR3 DNA: TGTGCCAGCAGTGATCCGCGGTACGAGCAGTACTTC
D gene: -
CDR3 length: 12
V gene: TRBV2
J gene: TRBJ2-7
clone size: -

CDR3 protein: CASSQRTRNEKLFF
CDR3 DNA: TGTGCCAGCAGCCAAAGAACGAGGAATGAAAAACTGTTTTTT
D gene: -
CDR3 length: 14
V gene: TRBV3-1/TRBV3-2
J gene: TRBJ1-4
clone size: -

CDR3 protein: CASSRGQGTSTEAFF
CDR3 DNA: TGTGCCAGCAGCCGCGGACAGGGGACGTCCACTGAAGCTTTCTTT
D gene: TRBD1
CDR3 length: 15
V gene: TRBV3-1/TRBV3-2
J gene: TRBJ1-1
clone size: -

CDR3 protein: CASSEGRWPGVTNEKLFF
CDR3 DNA: TGTGCCAGCAGTGAGGGGCGGTGGCCTGGAGTGACTAATGAAAAACTGTTTTTT
D gene: -
CDR3 length: 18
V gene: TRBV25-1
J gene: TRBJ1-4
clone size: -

CDR3 protein: CAIGTGSGANVLTF
CDR3 DNA: TGTGCCATCGGTACAGGGAGCGGGGCCAACGTCCTGACTTTC
D gene: -
CDR3 length: 14
V gene: TRBV10-3
J gene: TRBJ2-6
clone size: -

CDR3 protein: CASSEADDITYEQYF
CDR3 DNA: TGTGCCAGCAGTGAAGCCGACGACATAACCTACGAGCAGTACTTC
D gene: -
CDR3 length: 15
V gene: TRBV6-1
J gene: TRBJ2-7
clone size: -

CDR3 protein: CASSPRGTANYEQYF
CDR3 DNA: TGTGCCAGCTCACCACGAGGGACAGCTAACTACGAGCAGTACTTC
D gene: TRBD1
CDR3 length: 15
V gene: TRBV18
J gene: TRBJ2-7
clone size: -

CDR3 protein: CASSQESLGSYEQYF
CDR3 DNA: TGTGCCAGCAGCCAAGAGTCCCTCGGCTCCTACGAGCAGTACTTC
D gene: -
CDR3 length: 15
V gene: TRBV3-1/TRBV3-2
J gene: TRBJ2-7
clone size: -

CDR3 protein: CASSSVRAPTDTQYF
CDR3 DNA: TGCGCCAGCAGCTCCGTCAGGGCCCCCACAGATACGCAGTATTTT
D gene: -
CDR3 length: 15
V gene: TRBV5-1
J gene: TRBJ2-3
clone size: once

CDR3 protein: CASSPTSGGTDTQYF
CDR3 DNA: TGTGCCAGCAGTCCGACTAGCGGGGGGACAGATACGCAGTATTTT
D gene: TRBD2
CDR3 length: 15
V gene: TRBV2
J gene: TRBJ2-3
clone size: -

CDR3 protein: CASRQTTGGGTQYF
CDR3 DNA: TGTGCCAGCAGACAAACGACAGGGGGTGGGACCCAGTACTTC
D gene: TRBD1
CDR3 length: 14
V gene: TRBV7-2
J gene: TRBJ2-5
clone size: -

CDR3 protein: CASSQIPGAYGYTF
CDR3 DNA: TGTGCCAGCAGCCAAATACCGGGAGCCTATGGCTACACCTTC
D gene: -
CDR3 length: 14
V gene: TRBV3-1/TRBV3-2
J gene: TRBJ1-2
clone size: -

CDR3 protein: CAWSPSVRQNTEAFF
CDR3 DNA: TGTGCCTGGAGCCCATCCGTCAGACAGAACACTGAAGCTTTCTTT
D gene: -
CDR3 length: 15
V gene: TRBV30
J gene: TRBJ1-1
clone size: -

CDR3 protein: CASGTAGGTQYF
CDR3 DNA: TGTGCCAGCGGGACCGCAGGGGGGACCCAGTACTTC
D gene: TRBD1
CDR3 length: 12
V gene: TRBV6-5
J gene: TRBJ2-5
clone size: -

CDR3 protein: CATSRDLGLSLDWLYNEQFF
CDR3 DNA: TGTGCCACCAGCAGAGATCTCGGTTTGTCCCTAGACTGGCTCTACAATGAGCAGTTCTTC
D gene: -
CDR3 length: 20
V gene: TRBV15
J gene: TRBJ2-1
clone size: -

CDR3 protein: CAEPVAPRTRNTEAFF
CDR3 DNA: TGTGCCGAACCAGTTGCCCCTCGGACACGTAACACTGAAGCTTTCTTT
D gene: -
CDR3 length: 16
V gene: TRBV7-8
J gene: TRBJ1-1
clone size: -

CDR3 protein: CATSFAQGDEQYF
CDR3 DNA: TGTGCCACCTCCTTCGCGCAGGGGGACGAGCAGTACTTC
D gene: TRBD1
CDR3 length: 13
V gene: TRBV24-1
J gene: TRBJ2-7
clone size: -